What follows are 19 T cell receptor beta chains derived from one specimen sequenced in a study of blood T cell repertoires in COVID-19. The repertoire was sequenced with immunoSEQ multiplex PCR; TCRdb's copy has only in-frame clones and lacks some. The sample lists approximately 160,000 clones; 90% were seen once. Sequencing was done on a sample of peripheral blood. All receptors come from a man between 60 and 75 years old with active or convalescent COVID-19.

There are a few counts of this clone. This sample also contains other DNA sequences that code for the same CDR3. This chain connects TRBV18 to TRBJ1-2, with D uncertain. V was shortened by 2 bases and J by 2 bases, with 9 bases between the two germline ends. This CDR3 has 14 amino acids. In germline, CDR1 is KGHSH, CDR2 LQKENI. Here the CDR3 reads CASSPGQANYGYTF. Here the CDR3 DNA reads TGTGCCAGCTCACCAGGGCAGGCGAACTATGGCTACACCTTC.

The V and J genes are TRBV3-1 (or the pseudogene TRBV3-2) and TRBJ1-5, with 8 bases lining up with TRBD1. Trimming took 0 bases from V and 7 from J; bases not matched to a gene: 2. CDR1 is LGHDT and CDR2 is YNNKEL in the germline V gene (reference sequence). The length of the CDR3 is 14 residues. CDR3 nucleotide sequence: TGTGCCAGCAGCCAAGATCCAGGGGGCCAGCCCCAGCATTTT. Protein product: CASSQDPGGQPQHF.

The chain is built from TRBV27 and TRBJ2-6; TRBD1 agrees at 7 bases. The CDR3 consists of 17 residues. Germline assignment: CDR1 MNHEY and CDR2 SMNVEV (reference sequence). J lost 1 base, V lost 5 bases, and 8 bases had no gene match. CDR3 in amino acids: CASSPRNRGSGANVLTF. The CDR3 nucleotides read TGTGCCAGCAGTCCACGCAACAGGGGATCTGGGGCCAACGTCCTGACTTTC.

The CDR3 sequence is CASSPLSHTIYF. The CDR3, as DNA: TGTGCCAGCTCACCACTGAGTCACACCATATATTTT. The V call is TRBV18, the J call TRBJ1-3; D not certain. CDR3 length: 12 residues. Looked up from germline, CDR1 is KGHSH and CDR2 is LQKENI. The V end lost 1 base, the J end lost 8 bases, and 6 bases lay between the germline ends. The whole variable domain, filled in from reference TRBV18 and TRBJ1-3, reads NAGVMQNPRHLVRRRGQEARLRCSPMKGHSHVYWYRQLPEEGLKFMVYLQKENIIDESGMPKERFSAEFPKEGPSILRIQQVVRGDSAAYFCASSPLSHTIYFGEGSWLTVV.

The V and J genes are TRBV19 and TRBJ2-1; TRBD1 matches at 8 bases. The CDR3 sequence is 15 residues long. V shed 6 bases and J 5 bases; nucleotides not matched to a gene: 9. The germline V gene encodes CDR1 LNHDA and CDR2 SQIVND (reference sequence). CDR3 amino acids: CASSLQGDFHNEQFF. In nucleotides, the CDR3 is TGTGCCAGTAGCCTACAGGGGGACTTTCACAATGAGCAGTTCTTC.

The gene calls are TRBV3-1 (or the pseudogene TRBV3-2) and TRBJ2-3, with D possibly matching TRBD2 (5 bases). Germline assignment: CDR1 LGHDT and CDR2 YNNKEL (reference sequence). Trimming took off 1 base at V and 3 bases at J, with 14 bases between the two ends. The CDR3 is made up of 16 amino acids. Here the CDR3 reads CASSQATAGLTDTQYF. For the CDR3, the DNA is TGTGCCAGCAGCCAAGCGACGGCGGGCTTGACAGATACGCAGTATTTT.

The J gene is TRBJ2-7, the V gene TRBV2; D perhaps matches TRBD1 (5 bases). CDR3 size: 14 residues. CDR1 SNHLY and CDR2 FYNNEI come from the germline V gene. The ends were cut back, 10 bases at V and 1 base at J, with 17 bases in the middle. The CDR3: CAIHRQGVSYEQYF. The CDR3 DNA is TGTGCCATCCACCGCCAGGGCGTTTCCTACGAGCAGTACTTC. The full variable domain, with the rest looked up from reference TRBV2 and TRBJ2-7, is EPEVTQTPSHQVTQMGQEVILRCVPISNHLYFYWYRQILGQKVEFLVSFYNNEISEKSEIFDDQFSVERPDGSNFTLKIRSTKLEDSAMYFCAIHRQGVSYEQYFGPGTRLTVT.

J is TRBJ2-7 and V is TRBV20-1; D not certain. Germline V gene data show CDR1 as DFQATT and CDR2 as SNEGSKA (reference sequence). Trimming took 7 bases from V and 5 from J, leaving 12 bases between them. This CDR3 has 11 residues. CDR3 coding DNA: TGCAGTGTGGTTCCCTCGGACGAGCAGTACTTC. This sequence encodes CSVVPSDEQYF.

The chain has TRBV7-6 and TRBJ2-7; D may be TRBD1 (6 bases). V lost 5 bases and J 3 bases, leaving 17 bases between the germline ends. The germline V gene has CDR1 SGHVS and CDR2 FNYEAQ. The CDR3 has 15 residues. CDR3 bases: TGTGCCAGCAGCCCCGGAGCAGGGGCCTACTACGAGCAGTACTTC. Protein product: CASSPGAGAYYEQYF.

The chain couples TRBV27 to TRBJ1-5; D possibly corresponds to TRBD1 (6 bases). Trimming left V 2 bases short and J 8 bases short, with 13 bases between. Germline V lookup: CDR1 MNHEY, CDR2 SMNVEV (reference sequence). The CDR3 runs 14 residues. The CDR3 is CASSLQGRLEPQHF. The CDR3 nucleotides are TGTGCCAGCAGTTTACAGGGGAGACTTGAGCCCCAGCATTTT.

The chain joins TRBV5-1 to TRBJ2-3; unclear D gene. The CDR3 contains 18 residues. Trimming removed 5 bases at V and 1 base at J, with 23 bases between. Germline loops: CDR1 SGHRS, CDR2 YFSETQ. Here the CDR3 DNA reads TGCGCCAGCAGACCCTTCCCGAGCCCCCCCTCTCGCACAGATACGCAGTATTTT. It yields the protein CASRPFPSPPSRTDTQYF.

The rearrangement links TRBV1 to TRBJ2-3; TRBD2 was called by the table and not checked on the DNA. TRBV1 is a listed pseudogene. The CDR3 is 14 amino acids. In nucleotides, the CDR3 is TGCACCAGCAGGTGGCGGGGGGGCACAGATACGCAGTATTTT. The encoded protein is CTSRWRGGTDTQYF.

This chain connects TRBV14 to TRBJ1-4; no reliable D call. V lost 4 bases to trimming and J lost 0 bases, with 9 bases between them. Germline V CDR1 and CDR2: SGHDN, FVKESK. This CDR3 region has 15 residues. The CDR3 sequence is CASSRERATNEKLFF. CDR3 in DNA: TGTGCCAGCAGCCGAGAGAGGGCAACTAATGAAAAACTGTTTTTT.

This sequence joins TRBV10-1 and TRBJ2-7; 11 bases fit TRBD2. This CDR3 region has 15 residues. Germline V gene lookup returns CDR1 WNHNN and CDR2 SYGVQD (reference sequence). V lost 3 bases to trimming and J lost 4 bases; unmatched junction nucleotides: 5. The CDR3 nucleotides read TGCGCCAGCAGTGATCTAGCGGGGGGTCGGTACGAGCAGTACTTC. Residues: CASSDLAGGRYEQYF.

The chain combines TRBV3-1 (or the pseudogene TRBV3-2) with TRBJ2-5; no definite D call. V lost 3 bases and J lost 5, with 13 bases in between. CDR1 is LGHDT and CDR2 is YNNKEL in the germline V gene (reference sequence). The CDR3 is 14 amino acids. CDR3 nucleotides: TGTGCCAGCAGCCAGAGGTCCGGTCGGGAGACCCAGTACTTC. Its translation: CASSQRSGRETQYF.

Concerning this clone itself: Different DNA sequences within this sample yield the same CDR3. The chain employs TRBV11-2 and TRBJ1-1; TRBD1 is a possible D gene (6 bases). The CDR3 spans 14 residues. Germline loops: CDR1 SGHAT, CDR2 FQNNGV. Trimming removed 5 bases from V and 0 bases from J, with 10 bases in between. The CDR3 DNA reads as TGTGCCAGCAGCCAACAGGGAATGAACACTGAAGCTTTCTTT. Translation gives CASSQQGMNTEAFF.

V gene TRBV6-1 combines with J gene TRBJ1-2; 7 bases agree with TRBD1. CDR3 size: 16 residues. The junction had 12 bases not matched to a gene; V was cut back by 0 bases and J by 8 bases. Germline CDR1 and CDR2: MNHNS and SASEGT. The CDR3 DNA reads as TGTGCCAGCAGTGAAGCGCAGGGACAGATGATGGGAGGCTACACCTTC. Translating gives CASSEAQGQMMGGYTF.

V is TRBV11-2 and J is TRBJ2-3, with 9 bases that match TRBD1. The CDR3 has 16 residues. The germline V gene has CDR1 SGHAT and CDR2 FQNNGV. V lost 5 bases, J lost 2 bases, and 8 bases stayed unmatched. CDR3 sequence reads: CASSGQGRGPTDTQYF. CDR3 coding DNA: TGTGCCAGCAGCGGACAGGGGCGGGGACCCACAGATACGCAGTATTTT.

The rearrangement uses TRBV27 and TRBJ2-7; D remains ambiguous. The CDR3 is made up of 12 amino acids. Trimming pared 5 bases from V and 6 bases from J, leaving 11 bases between. The germline gives CDR1 MNHEY, CDR2 SMNVEV (reference sequence). CDR3: CASSAPAREQYF. In DNA, the CDR3 is TGTGCCAGCAGTGCGCCCGCCCGCGAGCAGTACTTC.